This T cell receptor beta chain appears in the sequencing data of a study of T-cell reconstitution after alpha-beta-depleted transplantation in children. Findings and limits, study-wide: Approximately two months post-transplant, alpha-beta T cells reportedly originated from several hundred expanded graft clones. Newly produced T cells mostly provided counts and TCRbeta diversity after one year, as hyperexpanded clones declined.

V lost 4 bases and J 7 bases, leaving 10 bases between the germline ends. The germline gives CDR1 MNHEY, CDR2 SVGAGI. This CDR3 has 12 residues. For TCRbeta, the library was prepared with unique molecular identifiers. MiXCR, run by TCRdb on the PCR reads, gives a single entry per CDR3 protein. The table has around 370,000 distinct CDR3 sequences, about 17% seen once; the top ten hold roughly 40%. As for this clonotype: What it binds is unknown.

The sequence was collected from a male patient between 2 and 9 years old who had a stem cell transplant for acute lymphoblastic leukemia, so the T cells may come from the graft donor. V and J are TRBV6-5 and TRBJ1-1; D is possibly TRBD1 (6 bases). This material consisted of PBMCs, mostly from graft donor cells, taken 360 days after TCRalphabeta/CD19-depleted stem cell transplant. CDR3 sequence: CASSSGAGEAFF. The CDR3 DNA follows: TGTGCCAGCAGTTCAGGGGCAGGTGAAGCTTTCTTT.